In its sample, the clone carrying this TCR beta chain was seen a few times. Antigen unknown. Since a far larger clone is one base different, this is likely a read error. Other DNA sequences from this sample encode an identical CDR3 as well. Assay: immunoSEQ multiplex PCR; the TCRdb copy retains only in-frame clones and omits some. The data contain around 700,000 clones, 72% of them singletons. The data are from a study of shared clonotypes between healthy human individuals. Looking at the study overall: Each donor contributed plates that comprised three CD4 naive, three CD4 memory, two CD8 naive and one CD8 memory. Study observations and caveats: Of the naive CD4 clonotypes, approximately 5% were shared across a handful of donors. Apart from blood, nothing was sampled; tissue repertoires likely differ.

Germline V gene data show CDR1 as PRHDT and CDR2 as FYEKMQ (reference sequence). V dropped 1 base and J dropped 4; count of bases not matched to a gene: 4. The CDR3 has 15 amino acids. This clonotype was sampled from a woman aged 25 to 45 in good health. The V call is TRBV13, the J call TRBJ2-5; 9 bases fit TRBD2. The sample was memory CD4+ T cells sorted from blood. Subset reported: CD45RA-negative fraction. The DNA for the CDR3 is TGTGCCAGCAGCTTAGAGGCGGGGGGGGGAGAGACCCAGTACTTC. It encodes CASSLEAGGGETQYF.